The rows below give T cell receptor beta chains drawn from one sample of a study of cytomegalovirus exposure and HLA in healthy donors. Data came from immunoSEQ multiplex PCR; TCRdb stores just in-frame clones and leaves some out. The sample shows under 150,000 clones, about 80% of them seen only once. Sequenced sample: PBMCs. The receptors were sampled from a woman in her 40s in good health and CMV-seronegative. Each CDR3 is given with its conserved first and last residue. A D gene is named only where the DNA matches it firmly. A clone size is listed for some rows: how often the clone was seen (once, few, many), or a class if it is expanded.

clone_size	v_call	d_call	j_call	cdr3_aa	cdr3_nt
.	TRBV10-3	.	TRBJ2-3	CAISVGGSTDTQYF	TGTGCCATCAGTGTTGGCGGAAGCACAGATACGCAGTATTTT
.	TRBV7-6	.	TRBJ2-3	CASSLGLGLRVNTDTQYF	TGTGCCAGCAGCCTAGGCTTGGGACTCAGGGTTAACACAGATACGCAGTATTTT
.	TRBV9	.	TRBJ1-2	CASSRGQQGYTF	TGTGCCAGCAGCCGGGGACAACAGGGCTACACCTTC
.	TRBV5-1	.	TRBJ2-1	CASSLGRGVYEQFF	TGCGCCAGCAGCTTGGGCAGGGGCGTCTATGAGCAGTTCTTC
few	TRBV28	TRBD1	TRBJ2-7	CASSARDREYYEQYF	TGTGCCAGCAGTGCTCGGGACAGGGAATACTACGAGCAGTACTTC
.	TRBV6-6	.	TRBJ1-3	CAIGDSGNTIYF	TGTGCCATCGGGGACTCTGGAAACACCATATATTTT
once	TRBV5-1	.	TRBJ2-3	CASSPEVQGDTQYF	TGCGCCAGCAGCCCGGAGGTGCAGGGGGATACGCAGTATTTT
.	TRBV19	TRBD1	TRBJ1-5	CASSFRDRADQPQHF	TGTGCCAGTAGTTTCCGGGACAGGGCGGATCAGCCCCAGCATTTT
.	TRBV20-1	.	TRBJ2-1	CSAYNNEQFF	TGCAGTGCTTACAACAATGAGCAGTTCTTC
.	TRBV6-4	.	TRBJ1-2	CASSDPASPRGGYTF	TGTGCCAGCAGTGACCCGGCCAGCCCCCGGGGTGGCTACACCTTC
few	TRBV5-1	TRBD1	TRBJ2-5	CASSTRGRAETQYF	TGCGCCAGCAGCACCAGGGGGCGGGCAGAGACCCAGTACTTC
few	TRBV6-5	TRBD1	TRBJ1-3	CASSYQRQGEGNTIYF	TGTGCCAGCAGTTACCAACGACAGGGCGAGGGAAACACCATATATTTT
.	TRBV7-9	TRBD1	TRBJ1-2	CASSRDSYGYTF	TGTGCCAGCAGCAGGGACAGCTATGGCTACACCTTC
.	TRBV10-3	.	TRBJ2-1	CAISEPFEDYEQFF	TGTGCCATCAGTGAGCCCTTCGAGGATTATGAGCAGTTCTTC
.	TRBV4-1	TRBD2	TRBJ2-2	CASSQEGTSGRDTGELFF	TGCGCCAGCAGCCAAGAAGGGACTAGCGGGAGGGATACCGGGGAGCTGTTTTTT
.	TRBV5-4	.	TRBJ1-5	CASSPGQNQPQHF	TGTGCCAGCAGCCCTGGACAGAATCAGCCCCAGCATTTT
.	TRBV29-1	.	TRBJ2-7	CSVEDRAYEQYF	TGCAGCGTTGAAGATAGAGCCTACGAGCAGTACTTC
.	TRBV28	TRBD1	TRBJ2-7	CASRPTGDPYEQYF	TGTGCCAGCAGGCCAACAGGGGATCCCTACGAGCAGTACTTC
.	TRBV4-1	.	TRBJ2-1	CASSQRPPEQFF	TGCGCCAGCAGCCAGCGCCCGCCTGAGCAGTTCTTC
.	TRBV5-6	.	TRBJ2-7	CASSWGGGNRYEQYF	TGTGCCAGCAGCTGGGGTGGAGGGAACCGGTACGAGCAGTACTTC
.	TRBV6-6	.	TRBJ2-1	CASSYSPSYNEQFF	TGTGCCAGCAGTTACTCCCCATCCTACAATGAGCAGTTCTTC
.	TRBV9	.	TRBJ2-7	CASSRGQYEQYF	TGTGCCAGCAGCCGAGGACAGTACGAGCAGTACTTC
once	TRBV4-1	TRBD1	TRBJ2-7	CASSLGQGAVEQYF	TGCGCCAGCAGCCTGGGACAGGGGGCTGTGGAGCAGTACTTC
.	TRBV29-1	TRBD1	TRBJ1-1	CSALRGKTEAFF	TGCAGCGCCCTCAGGGGGAAGACTGAAGCTTTCTTT
.	TRBV27	.	TRBJ2-3	CASSLRGISTDTQYF	TGTGCCAGCAGTTTAAGAGGGATCAGCACAGATACGCAGTATTTT
few	TRBV7-9	TRBD1	TRBJ2-1	CSSSLGLGQGMDEQFF	TGTTCCAGCAGCTTAGGTTTAGGACAGGGGATGGATGAGCAGTTCTTC
.	TRBV5-4	.	TRBJ1-3	CASWEGEKSRNTIYF	TGTGCCTCCTGGGAAGGGGAAAAGTCGAGAAACACCATATATTTT
.	TRBV4-1	.	TRBJ2-7	CASSQELSSYEQYF	TGCGCCAGCAGCCAAGAATTGAGCTCCTACGAGCAGTACTTC
.	TRBV19	.	TRBJ2-5	CASSRRGQGGETQYF	TGTGCCAGTTCGAGGCGGGGGCAGGGTGGAGAGACCCAGTACTTC
.	TRBV10-3	TRBD1	TRBJ2-7	CAISEPGTGDYEQYF	TGTGCCATCAGTGAACCCGGGACAGGGGACTACGAGCAGTACTTC
.	TRBV4-1	TRBD2	TRBJ2-3	CASSQPYGLAGARGDTQYF	TGCGCCAGCAGCCAACCCTATGGGCTAGCGGGGGCTCGGGGAGATACGCAGTATTTT
.	TRBV28	TRBD2	TRBJ2-5	CASSLGGRAWETQYF	TGTGCCAGCAGTTTGGGGGGGAGGGCATGGGAGACCCAGTACTTC
.	TRBV4-1	.	TRBJ2-1	CASSQERGSPSYNEQFF	TGCGCCAGCAGCCAAGAACGTGGGTCCCCTAGTTACAATGAGCAGTTCTTC
few	TRBV14	.	TRBJ1-1	CASSQDRIMNTEAFF	TGTGCCAGCAGCCAAGACAGAATCATGAACACTGAAGCTTTCTTT
.	TRBV2	.	TRBJ1-5	CASTQGMNQPQHF	TGTGCCAGCACCCAGGGAATGAATCAGCCCCAGCATTTT
.	TRBV6-6	.	TRBJ1-1	CASSKSRRGEWKAFF	TGTGCCAGCAGTAAATCTCGTCGGGGAGAATGGAAAGCTTTCTTT
.	TRBV9	.	TRBJ1-4	CASSEDEGNEKLFF	TGTGCCAGCAGCGAGGACGAGGGTAATGAAAAACTGTTTTTT
once	TRBV4-2	.	TRBJ2-3	CASSQEGTGTDTQYF	TGTGCCAGCAGCCAGGAGGGGACAGGCACAGATACGCAGTATTTT
.	TRBV4-2	TRBD1	TRBJ2-1	CASSQVAGQGDEQFF	TGTGCCAGCAGCCAGGTCGCCGGCCAGGGGGATGAGCAGTTCTTC
.	TRBV2	TRBD2	TRBJ2-7	CASRRASGAYEQYF	TGTGCCAGCAGAAGGGCTAGCGGGGCCTACGAGCAGTACTTC
.	TRBV27	.	TRBJ1-2	CASSSLKGDYGYTF	TGTGCCAGCAGTTCGCTAAAGGGAGACTATGGCTACACCTTC
.	TRBV6-1	TRBD1	TRBJ1-4	CATSDRVPNEKLFF	TGTGCCACATCTGACAGGGTACCTAATGAAAAACTGTTTTTT
once	TRBV2	TRBD2	TRBJ2-7	CASRDSGGALEQYF	TGTGCCAGCAGAGACAGCGGGGGGGCCCTCGAGCAGTACTTC
.	TRBV5-1	.	TRBJ2-3	CASSAGQLTDTQYF	TGCGCCAGCAGTGCGGGACAGCTAACAGATACGCAGTATTTT
.	TRBV18	.	TRBJ1-1	CASSPREGGGTEAFF	TGTGCCAGCTCACCGCGGGAGGGGGGGGGCACTGAAGCTTTCTTT
once	TRBV4-1	.	TRBJ2-2	CASSQDTPPLNTGELFF	TGCGCCAGCAGCCAAGATACCCCTCCTCTAAACACCGGGGAGCTGTTTTTT
.	TRBV9	TRBD1	TRBJ1-1	CASSLTDRAGTEAFF	TGTGCCAGCAGCCTGACAGACAGGGCGGGGACTGAAGCTTTCTTT
.	TRBV2	TRBD2	TRBJ2-3	CASSETSGATDTQYF	TGTGCCAGCAGTGAAACTAGCGGGGCTACAGATACGCAGTATTTT
.	TRBV19	.	TRBJ2-5	CASSTPFVETQYF	TGTGCCAGTAGTACCCCCTTCGTAGAGACCCAGTACTTC
.	TRBV27	.	TRBJ2-7	CASSLSQGPEQYF	TGTGCCAGCAGTTTATCACAGGGTCCCGAGCAGTACTTC
.	TRBV5-1	TRBD2	TRBJ2-3	CASSVESPGGRADTQYF	TGCGCCAGCAGCGTGGAAAGTCCGGGCGGGAGGGCAGATACGCAGTATTTT
few	TRBV7-9	.	TRBJ1-5	CSSSPLDSSNQPQHF	TGTTCCAGCAGCCCCCTTGACAGTAGCAATCAGCCCCAGCATTTT
.	TRBV5-1	TRBD2	TRBJ2-1	CASSFGFGGAYNEQFF	TGCGCCAGCAGCTTCGGGTTTGGGGGGGCCTACAATGAGCAGTTCTTC
few	TRBV7-3	TRBD2	TRBJ2-2	CASSLGLAGALGELFF	TGTGCCAGCAGCTTAGGGCTAGCGGGAGCCCTCGGGGAGCTGTTTTTT
.	TRBV6-5	.	TRBJ1-1	CASSYNHMNTEAFF	TGTGCCAGCAGTTACAACCACATGAACACTGAAGCTTTCTTT